This TCR beta chain is from a study of T cell changes during pregnancy in multiple sclerosis. This CDR3 contains 12 residues. V shed 6 bases and J 8 bases; nucleotides not matched to a gene: 4. Germline lookup yields CDR1 MNHNS and CDR2 SASEGT. This table comes from immunoSEQ multiplex PCR, and its TCRdb copy is limited to in-frame clones, with some not included. The repertoire includes some 20,000 clones, 88% of them detected once, and 1.3% sits in the top ten. The genes are TRBV6-1 and TRBJ2-1, with 7 bases aligning to TRBD1. Sequenced material: CD4+ T cells from peripheral blood mononuclear cells, taken in the first trimester of pregnancy. This TCR was sampled from a female donor in good health, enrolled as a control in a pregnancy study. CDR3 region: CASSYDRDEQFF. For the CDR3, the DNA is TGTGCCAGCAGCTACGACAGGGATGAGCAGTTCTTC.